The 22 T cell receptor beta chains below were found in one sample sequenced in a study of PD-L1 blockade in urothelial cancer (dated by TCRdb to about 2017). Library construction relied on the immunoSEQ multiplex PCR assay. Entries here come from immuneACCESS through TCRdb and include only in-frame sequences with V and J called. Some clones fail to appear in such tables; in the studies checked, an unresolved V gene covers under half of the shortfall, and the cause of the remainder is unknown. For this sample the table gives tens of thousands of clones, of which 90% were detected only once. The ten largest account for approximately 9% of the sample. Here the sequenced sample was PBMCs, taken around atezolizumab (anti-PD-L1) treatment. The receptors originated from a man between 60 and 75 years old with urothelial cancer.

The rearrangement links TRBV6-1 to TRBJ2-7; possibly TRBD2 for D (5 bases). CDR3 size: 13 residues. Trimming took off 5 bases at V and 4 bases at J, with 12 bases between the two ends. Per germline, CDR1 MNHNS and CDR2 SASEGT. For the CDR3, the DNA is TGTGCCAGCAGTAGTTCTAGCTATTACGAGCAGTACTTC. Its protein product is CASSSSSYYEQYF.

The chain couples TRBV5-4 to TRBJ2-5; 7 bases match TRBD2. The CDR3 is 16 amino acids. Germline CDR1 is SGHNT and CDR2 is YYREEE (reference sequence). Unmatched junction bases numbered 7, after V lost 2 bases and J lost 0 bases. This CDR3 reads CASSFPSGVDQETQYF. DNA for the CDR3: TGTGCCAGCAGCTTTCCTAGCGGTGTCGACCAAGAGACCCAGTACTTC. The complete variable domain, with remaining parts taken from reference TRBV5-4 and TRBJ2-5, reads ETGVTQSPTHLIKTRGQQVTLRCSSQSGHNTVSWYQQALGQGPQFIFQYYREEENGRGNFPPRFSGLQFPNYSSELNVNALELDDSALYLCASSFPSGVDQETQYFGPGTRLLVL.

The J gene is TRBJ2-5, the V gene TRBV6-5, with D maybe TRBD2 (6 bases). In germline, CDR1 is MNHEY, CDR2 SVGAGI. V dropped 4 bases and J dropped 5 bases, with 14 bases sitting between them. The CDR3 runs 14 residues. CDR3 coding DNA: TGTGCCAGCAGTTGGATGACTAGTAAGGAGACCCAGTACTTC. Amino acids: CASSWMTSKETQYF.

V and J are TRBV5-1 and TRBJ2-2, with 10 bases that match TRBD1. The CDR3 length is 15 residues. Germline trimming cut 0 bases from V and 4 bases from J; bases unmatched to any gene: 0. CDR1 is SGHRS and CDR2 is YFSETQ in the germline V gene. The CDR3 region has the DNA TGCGCCAGCAGCTTGGGGACAGGGGGCACCGGGGAGCTGTTTTTT. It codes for CASSLGTGGTGELFF.

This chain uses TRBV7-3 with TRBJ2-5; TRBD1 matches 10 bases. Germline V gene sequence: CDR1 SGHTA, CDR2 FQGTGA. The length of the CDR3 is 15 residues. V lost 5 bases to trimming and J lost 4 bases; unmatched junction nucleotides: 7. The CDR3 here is CASSAAGTGVETQYF. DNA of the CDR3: TGTGCCAGCAGCGCAGCCGGGACAGGGGTAGAGACCCAGTACTTC.

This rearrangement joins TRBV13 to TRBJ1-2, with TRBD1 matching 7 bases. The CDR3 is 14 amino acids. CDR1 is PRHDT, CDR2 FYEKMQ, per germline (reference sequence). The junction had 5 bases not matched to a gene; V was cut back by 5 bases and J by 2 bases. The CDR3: CASSRGGPNYGYTF. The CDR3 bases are TGTGCCAGCAGCCGAGGGGGCCCGAACTATGGCTACACCTTC.

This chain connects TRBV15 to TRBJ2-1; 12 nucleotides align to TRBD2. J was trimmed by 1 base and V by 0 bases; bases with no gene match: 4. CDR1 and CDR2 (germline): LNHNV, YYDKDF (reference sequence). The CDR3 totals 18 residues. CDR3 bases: TGTGCCACCAGCAGAGATGAGACTAGCGGGAGTTCCTACAATGAGCAGTTCTTC. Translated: CATSRDETSGSSYNEQFF.

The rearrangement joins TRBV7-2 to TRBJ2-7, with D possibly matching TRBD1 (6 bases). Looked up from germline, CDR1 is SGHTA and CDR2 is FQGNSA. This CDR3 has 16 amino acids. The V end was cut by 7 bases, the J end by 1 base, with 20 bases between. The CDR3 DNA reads TGTGCCAGCACCGCTTACGGGGCTACAGGGTCCTACGAGCAGTACTTC. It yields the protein CASTAYGATGSYEQYF.

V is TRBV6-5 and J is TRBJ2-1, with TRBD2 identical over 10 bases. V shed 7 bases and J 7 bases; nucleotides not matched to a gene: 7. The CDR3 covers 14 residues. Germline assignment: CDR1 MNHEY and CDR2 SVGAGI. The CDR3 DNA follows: TGTGCCAGCATGGGGCTAGCGGGAGTTAATGAGCAGTTCTTC. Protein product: CASMGLAGVNEQFF.

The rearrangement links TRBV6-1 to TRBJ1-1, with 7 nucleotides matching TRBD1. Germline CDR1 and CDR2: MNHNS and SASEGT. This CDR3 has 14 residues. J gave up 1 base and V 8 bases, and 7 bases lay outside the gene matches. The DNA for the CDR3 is TGTGCCAGCTACACGCACAGGGGGAACACTGAAGCTTTCTTT. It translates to CASYTHRGNTEAFF.

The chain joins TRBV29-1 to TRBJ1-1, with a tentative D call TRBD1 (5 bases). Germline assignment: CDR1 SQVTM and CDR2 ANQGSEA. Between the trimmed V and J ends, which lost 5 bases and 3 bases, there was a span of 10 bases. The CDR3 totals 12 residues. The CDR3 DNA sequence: TGCAGCGTTTTGGGGGGGGACACTGAAGCTTTCTTT. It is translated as CSVLGGDTEAFF.

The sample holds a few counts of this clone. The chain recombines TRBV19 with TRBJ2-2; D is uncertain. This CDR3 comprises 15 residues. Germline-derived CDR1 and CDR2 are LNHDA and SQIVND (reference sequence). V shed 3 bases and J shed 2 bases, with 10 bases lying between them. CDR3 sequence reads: CASSMRLHNTGELFF. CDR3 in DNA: TGTGCCAGTAGTATGAGACTCCACAACACCGGGGAGCTGTTTTTT.

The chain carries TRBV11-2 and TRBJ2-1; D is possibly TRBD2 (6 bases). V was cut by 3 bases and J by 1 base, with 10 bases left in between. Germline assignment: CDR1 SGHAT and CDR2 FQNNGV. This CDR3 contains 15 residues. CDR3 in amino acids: CASSFSAGSYNEQFF. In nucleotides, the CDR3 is TGTGCCAGCAGCTTCTCAGCGGGTTCCTACAATGAGCAGTTCTTC.

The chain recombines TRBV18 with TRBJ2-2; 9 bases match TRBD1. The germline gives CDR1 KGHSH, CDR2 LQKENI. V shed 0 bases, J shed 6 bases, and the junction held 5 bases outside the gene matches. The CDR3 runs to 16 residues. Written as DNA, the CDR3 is TGTGCCAGCTCACCACCGCTACAGGGGGCGTCCGGGGAGCTGTTTTTT. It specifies CASSPPLQGASGELFF.

The CDR3 DNA follows: TGCGCCAGCAGTGAGGGAGGCAAAAACATTCAGTACTTC. Its protein product is CASSEGGKNIQYF. This chain joins TRBV10-1 and TRBJ2-4; D might be TRBD2 (5 bases). Germline V gene data show CDR1 as WNHNN and CDR2 as SYGVQD (reference sequence). Deletions cut 2 bases from V and 3 bases from J, with 5 bases between. There are 13 residues in the CDR3.

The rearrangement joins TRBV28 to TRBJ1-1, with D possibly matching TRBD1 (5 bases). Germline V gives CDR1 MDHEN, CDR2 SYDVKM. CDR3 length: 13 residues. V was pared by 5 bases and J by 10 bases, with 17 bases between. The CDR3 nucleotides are TGTGCCAGCAGTCCCAGGGCGTCGGAGGGAGCTTTCTTT. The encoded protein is CASSPRASEGAFF.

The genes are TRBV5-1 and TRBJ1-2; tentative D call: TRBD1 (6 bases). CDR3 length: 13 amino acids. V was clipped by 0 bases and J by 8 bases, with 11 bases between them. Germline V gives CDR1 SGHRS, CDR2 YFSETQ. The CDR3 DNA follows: TGCGCCAGCAGCTTGGAACAGGGCAACGGCTACACCTTC. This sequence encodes CASSLEQGNGYTF.

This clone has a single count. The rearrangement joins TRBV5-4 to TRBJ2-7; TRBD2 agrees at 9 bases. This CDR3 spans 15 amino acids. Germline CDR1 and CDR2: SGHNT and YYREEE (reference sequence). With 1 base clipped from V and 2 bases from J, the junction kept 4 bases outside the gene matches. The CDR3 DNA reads TGTGCCAGCAGCTTGCCGGGACTAGCAGCCTACGAGCAGTACTTC. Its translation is CASSLPGLAAYEQYF.

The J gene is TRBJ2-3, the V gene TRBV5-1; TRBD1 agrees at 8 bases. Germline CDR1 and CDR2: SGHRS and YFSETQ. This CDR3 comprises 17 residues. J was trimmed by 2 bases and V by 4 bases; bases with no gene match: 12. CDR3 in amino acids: CASSPGQGPHDTDTQYF. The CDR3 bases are TGCGCCAGCAGCCCAGGACAGGGCCCGCATGACACAGATACGCAGTATTTT.

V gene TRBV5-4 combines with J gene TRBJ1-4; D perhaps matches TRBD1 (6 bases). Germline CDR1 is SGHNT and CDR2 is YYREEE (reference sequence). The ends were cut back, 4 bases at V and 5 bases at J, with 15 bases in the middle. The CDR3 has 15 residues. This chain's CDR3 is CASSLAGAANEKLFF. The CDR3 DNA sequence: TGTGCCAGCAGCCTTGCAGGGGCGGCAAATGAAAAACTGTTTTTT. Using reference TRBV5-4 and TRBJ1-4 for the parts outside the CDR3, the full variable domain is ETGVTQSPTHLIKTRGQQVTLRCSSQSGHNTVSWYQQALGQGPQFIFQYYREEENGRGNFPPRFSGLQFPNYSSELNVNALELDDSALYLCASSLAGAANEKLFFGSGTQLSVL.

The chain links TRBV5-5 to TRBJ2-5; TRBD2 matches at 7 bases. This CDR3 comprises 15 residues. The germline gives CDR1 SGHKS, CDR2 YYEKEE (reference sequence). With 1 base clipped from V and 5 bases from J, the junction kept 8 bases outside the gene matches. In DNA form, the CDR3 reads TGTGCCAGCAGCTTGATGACTAGCATTCGGGAGACCCAGTACTTC. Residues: CASSLMTSIRETQYF.

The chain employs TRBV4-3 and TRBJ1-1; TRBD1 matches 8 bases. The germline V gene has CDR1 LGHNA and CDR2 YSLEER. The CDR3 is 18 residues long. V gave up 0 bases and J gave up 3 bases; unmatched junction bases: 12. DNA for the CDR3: TGCGCCAGCAGCCAAGATCGGGCCAGGGGGCTGTGGGACACTGAAGCTTTCTTT. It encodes CASSQDRARGLWDTEAFF.